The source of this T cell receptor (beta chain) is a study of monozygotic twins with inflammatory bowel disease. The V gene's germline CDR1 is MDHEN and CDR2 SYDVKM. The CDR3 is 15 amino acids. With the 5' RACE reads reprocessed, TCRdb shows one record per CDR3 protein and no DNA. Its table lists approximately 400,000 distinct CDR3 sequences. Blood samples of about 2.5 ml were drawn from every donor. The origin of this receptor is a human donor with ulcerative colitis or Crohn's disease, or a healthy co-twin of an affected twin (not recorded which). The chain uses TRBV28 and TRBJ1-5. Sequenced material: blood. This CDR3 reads CASSLSQYNNQPQHF.